This T cell receptor (beta chain) was recovered during a study of identical twins. The V gene's germline CDR1 is SGHAT and CDR2 FQNNGV. The CDR3 sequence is 15 residues long. Trimming removed 5 bases at V and 6 bases at J, with 19 bases between. Template switching created a universal primer site, and the cDNA included unique molecular identifiers. MiXCR, applied by TCRdb to the 5' RACE reads, yields one record per CDR3 protein. The table shows about 530,000 distinct CDR3 sequences, with 15% occurring only once. These data are also associated with another study on yellow fever vaccine responses in identical twins.

V is TRBV11-2 and J is TRBJ1-1; TRBD1 is a possible D gene (5 bases). This clonotype originated in a woman between 18 and 29 years old in good health. The sequencing sample was made of CD4+ T cells sorted from blood. This CDR3 reads CASSPREGMRAEAFF. The CDR3 bases are TGTGCCAGCAGCCCCCGAGAGGGGATGCGGGCTGAAGCTTTCTTT. The whole variable domain, filled in from reference TRBV11-2 and TRBJ1-1, reads EAGVAQSPRYKIIEKRQSVAFWCNPISGHATLYWYQQILGQGPKLLIQFQNNGVVDDSQLPKDRFSAERLKGVDSTLKIQPAKLEDSAVYLCASSPREGMRAEAFFGQGTRLTVV.